A selection of T cell receptor beta chains follows, all from one sample in a study of CD8 T cells in Susac syndrome. Using its own MiXCR run on the immunoSEQ multiplex PCR reads, TCRdb lists one record per CDR3 protein. The table has fewer than 150,000 distinct CDR3 sequences, around 90% seen once. The source material was CD8+ T cells from PBMCs. The receptors stem from a human donor with multiple sclerosis. Both conserved end residues are part of each CDR3. A D gene is named only where the DNA matches it firmly. Clone size is not always given. Where it is, it says once, few, many or a class for expanded clones.

j_call,d_call,clone_size,v_call,cdr3_aa,cdr3_nt
TRBJ2-1,.,.,TRBV4-1,CASSQQDEQFF,TGCGCCAGCAGCCAACAGGATGAGCAGTTCTTC
TRBJ2-7,TRBD2,once,TRBV5-1,CATSRRASGRDEQYF,TGCGCCACCTCCAGGCGGGCTAGCGGGAGGGACGAGCAGTACTTC
TRBJ1-2,.,.,TRBV7-9,CASSPHQHTLTYGYTF,TGTGCCAGCAGCCCACATCAGCACACCCTGACCTATGGCTACACCTTC
TRBJ2-5,TRBD2,.,TRBV27,CASSLWTSGSETQYF,TGTGCCAGCAGTTTGTGGACTAGCGGGAGTGAGACCCAGTACTTC
TRBJ2-2,.,.,TRBV20-1,CSARDLAGADTGELFF,TGCAGTGCTAGAGATCTCGCGGGCGCCGACACCGGGGAGCTGTTTTTT
TRBJ2-7,.,.,TRBV30,CAWEISGEQYF,TGTGCCTGGGAAATCTCAGGCGAGCAGTACTTC
TRBJ2-1,TRBD2,.,TRBV3-1,CASSQRPGLAGSSYNEQFF,TGTGCCAGCAGCCAAAGGCCAGGACTAGCGGGATCCTCCTACAATGAGCAGTTCTTC
TRBJ2-3,.,.,TRBV7-2,CASSFETGETNTDTQYF,TGTGCCAGCAGCTTCGAAACAGGAGAGACAAACACAGATACGCAGTATTTT
TRBJ2-7,.,.,TRBV27,CASSSMDRRYEQYF,TGTGCCAGCAGTTCTATGGACAGAAGATACGAGCAGTACTTC
TRBJ2-3,.,once,TRBV12-3/TRBV12-4,CASSYSGGATDTQYF,TGTGCCAGCAGTTATAGCGGCGGCGCCACAGATACGCAGTATTTT
TRBJ1-2,.,.,TRBV15,CATSSNRDYGYTF,TGTGCCACCAGCAGCAACAGGGACTATGGCTACACCTTC
TRBJ2-7,TRBD1,.,TRBV19,CATTGGSSYEQYF,TGTGCCACTACAGGGGGGAGCTCCTACGAGCAGTACTTC
TRBJ2-7,.,.,TRBV7-9,CASTGSSYEQYF,TGTGCCAGCACCGGGTCCTCCTACGAGCAGTACTTC
TRBJ1-1,.,.,TRBV30,CAWGLMNTEAFF,TGTGCCTGGGGCCTCATGAACACTGAAGCTTTCTTT
TRBJ1-1,.,.,TRBV6-5,CASSPNLNTEAFF,TGTGCCAGCAGTCCCAATTTGAACACTGAAGCTTTCTTT
TRBJ1-5,.,.,TRBV19,CASSPPGHNQPQHF,TGTGCCAGTAGCCCCCCCGGCCACAATCAGCCCCAGCATTTT
TRBJ1-1,.,.,TRBV19,CASLDPGTEAFF,TGTGCCAGCTTAGACCCGGGCACTGAAGCTTTCTTT
TRBJ2-7,.,.,TRBV25-1,CASSEVYEQYF,TGTGCCAGCAGTGAGGTTTACGAGCAGTACTTC
TRBJ2-7,.,once,TRBV7-9,CASSLYDAEEYF,TGTGCCAGCAGCTTATATGATGCGGAGGAGTACTTC
TRBJ1-5,.,.,TRBV19,CASSIGRSVGNQPQHF,TGTGCCAGTAGTATAGGGCGGAGCGTAGGGAATCAGCCCCAGCATTTT
TRBJ2-3,.,.,TRBV2,CASSVTFTDTQYF,TGTGCCAGCAGTGTTACTTTCACAGATACGCAGTATTTT
TRBJ1-2,.,.,TRBV3-1,CASSLGGTADGYTF,TGTGCCAGCAGCCTAGGGGGGACGGCGGACGGCTACACCTTC
TRBJ2-1,TRBD2,.,TRBV7-9,CASSLRLAANEQFF,TGTGCCAGCAGCTTAAGACTAGCAGCCAATGAGCAGTTCTTC
TRBJ1-3,.,.,TRBV29-1,CSVLSSGNTIYF,TGCAGCGTTCTATCCTCTGGAAACACCATATATTTT
TRBJ1-1,.,.,TRBV5-6,CASTIQGYTEAFF,TGTGCCAGCACCATCCAGGGATACACTGAAGCTTTCTTT
TRBJ2-7,.,.,TRBV6-6,CASSYGSPTEAEQYF,TGTGCCAGCAGTTACGGGTCACCGACTGAAGCCGAGCAGTACTTC
TRBJ2-2,.,.,TRBV13,CASSFRATGELFF,TGTGCCAGCAGCTTCCGGGCCACCGGGGAGCTGTTTTTT
TRBJ1-3,.,.,TRBV28,CASRTGYSGNTIYF,TGTGCCAGCAGAACAGGCTACTCTGGAAACACCATATATTTT
TRBJ2-7,TRBD2,.,TRBV30,CAWTQGAGGEQYF,TGTGCCTGGACTCAAGGGGCGGGGGGAGAGCAGTACTTC
TRBJ2-7,.,.,TRBV20-1,CSATPADPYEQYF,TGCAGTGCCACACCAGCGGATCCTTACGAGCAGTACTTC
TRBJ2-2,.,.,TRBV10-3,CAITLGDTGELFF,TGTGCAATCACCCTCGGGGACACCGGGGAGCTGTTTTTT
TRBJ2-2,.,.,TRBV19,CASSIPRVSGELFF,TGTGCCAGTAGTATACCCAGGGTTAGCGGGGAGCTGTTTTTT
TRBJ1-1,TRBD1,.,TRBV30,CAWDREPEAFF,TGTGCCTGGGACAGGGAGCCTGAAGCTTTCTTT
TRBJ2-7,.,once,TRBV13,CASSLVGGNGEQYF,TGTGCCAGCAGCTTAGTAGGCGGGAACGGCGAGCAGTACTTC
TRBJ2-1,.,.,TRBV7-9,CASSQISDMHNEQFF,TGTGCCAGCAGCCAAATATCGGACATGCACAATGAGCAGTTCTTC
TRBJ2-7,.,few,TRBV18,CASSHEVALEQYF,TGTGCCAGCTCCCACGAGGTAGCACTCGAGCAGTACTTC
TRBJ2-2,.,.,TRBV24-1,CATSDLRRNTGELFF,TGTGCCACCAGTGACCTAAGACGGAACACCGGGGAGCTGTTTTTT
TRBJ2-7,.,.,TRBV7-9,CASSSYQSPEQYF,TGTGCCAGCAGCTCCTACCAATCGCCCGAGCAGTACTTC
TRBJ2-1,TRBD2,.,TRBV28,CASSAGGPYNEQFF,TGTGCCAGCAGTGCGGGAGGGCCCTACAATGAGCAGTTCTTC
TRBJ2-2,TRBD1,once,TRBV24-1,CATRTGSSGELFF,TGTGCCACCCGGACAGGGAGTAGCGGGGAGCTGTTTTTT
TRBJ2-6,.,few,TRBV29-1,CSVALLGANVLTF,TGCAGCGTTGCCCTTTTGGGGGCCAACGTCCTGACTTTC
TRBJ1-1,.,once,TRBV27,CASSFLPGPGAEAFF,TGTGCCAGCAGTTTTCTTCCGGGCCCCGGGGCTGAAGCTTTCTTT
TRBJ1-1,.,.,TRBV9,CASSVESEMNTEAFF,TGTGCCAGCAGCGTAGAGAGCGAGATGAACACTGAAGCTTTCTTT
TRBJ2-5,.,.,TRBV3-1,CASSQDLAAQETQYF,TGTGCCAGCAGCCAAGATTTAGCGGCTCAAGAGACCCAGTACTTC
TRBJ2-1,TRBD2,.,TRBV14,CASSRLTSGSGNEQFF,TGTGCCAGCAGCCGGTTAACTAGCGGGAGCGGCAATGAGCAGTTCTTC
TRBJ2-7,.,.,TRBV30,CAWSVGGSNEQYF,TGTGCCTGGAGTGTAGGTGGGAGTAACGAGCAGTACTTC